This entry concerns a single T cell receptor beta chain. The germline V gene encodes CDR1 SGDLS and CDR2 YYNGEE. This CDR3 contains 15 residues. The V segment lost 2 bases and the J segment 2 bases; nucleotides outside the gene matches: 3. The data stem from a study of blood T cell repertoires in COVID-19. Profiling relied on immunoSEQ multiplex PCR, and the TCRdb table lists in-frame clones only, not all of them. The sample records about 160,000 clones, around 80% being singletons. Those enrolled, adults aged roughly 18 to 100 years, came from about two dozen US areas. This receptor was identified in a woman aged 60-75 years who had recovered from COVID-19. Source material: PBMCs or T cells enriched from blood (not recorded which). V is TRBV9 and J is TRBJ2-7; TRBD1 matches 11 bases. Here the CDR3 reads CASSVGQGGAYEQYF. Written as DNA, the CDR3 is TGTGCCAGCAGCGTGGGACAGGGGGGGGCCTACGAGCAGTACTTC.